The 26 T cell receptor beta chains listed next were all sequenced from one sample in a study of OX40 agonist ivuxolimab in advanced cancers. Libraries were prepared by immunoSEQ multiplex PCR; TCRdb keeps only in-frame clonotypes and omits some of them. The sample has 70,000 to 75,000 clones; 92% are singletons. The starting material was CD4+ or CD8+ T cells sorted from blood, obtained in a trial of the OX40 agonist ivuxolimab. All receptors come from an adult with an advanced solid tumor such as melanoma, head and neck, liver or kidney cancer.

This chain uses TRBV19 with TRBJ1-3; weak D call: TRBD1 (5 bases). The CDR3 spans 18 residues. The V gene's germline CDR1 is LNHDA and CDR2 SQIVND (reference sequence). The V and J ends lost 9 bases and 0 bases respectively, with 24 bases between them. The CDR3: CARNRRPIINRSGNTIYF. CDR3 nucleotides: TGTGCCAGGAACAGGCGACCGATCATTAACCGCTCTGGAAACACCATATATTTT. Looking up the rest from reference TRBV19 and TRBJ1-3 gives the full variable domain: DGGITQSPKYLFRKEGQNVTLSCEQNLNHDAMYWYRQDPGQGLRLIYYSQIVNDFQKGDIAEGYSVSREKKESFPLTVTSAQKNPTAFYLCARNRRPIINRSGNTIYFGEGSWLTVV.

The rearrangement uses TRBV6-5 and TRBJ2-5; D gene ambiguous. This CDR3 comprises 13 residues. Germline loops: CDR1 MNHEY, CDR2 SVGAGI. The germline V and J ends were trimmed by 7 bases and 4 bases, with 13 bases remaining between them. The DNA of the CDR3 is TGTGCCAGCAAAATGGATCTTACAGAGACCCAGTACTTC. Protein sequence: CASKMDLTETQYF.

CDR3 DNA sequence: TGTGCCAGCAGCTTGGGGACTAGCGGGAGGGGCAGAGAGCAGTTCTTC. Translated: CASSLGTSGRGREQFF. The V and J genes are TRBV9 and TRBJ2-1, with 16 nucleotides matching TRBD2. The CDR3 is made up of 16 amino acids. From germline, CDR1 is SGDLS and CDR2 YYNGEE. J lost 10 bases, V lost 4 bases, and 8 bases had no gene match.

The V and J genes are TRBV7-9 and TRBJ1-4, with 8 bases fitting TRBD1. The trim removed 5 bases at V and 8 bases at J, leaving 4 bases unmatched. Looked up from germline, CDR1 is SEHNR and CDR2 is FQNEAQ (reference sequence). The CDR3 spans 13 residues. CDR3 loop: CASSPQGEEKLFF. In nucleotides, the CDR3 is TGTGCCAGCAGCCCACAGGGGGAGGAAAAACTGTTTTTT.

The CDR3 spells CASSQWSRETQYF. The CDR3 DNA follows: TGCGCCAGCAGCCAATGGTCTAGGGAGACCCAGTACTTC. The rearrangement links TRBV4-1 to TRBJ2-5; the D is unclear. V gave up 2 bases and J gave up 5 bases, with 9 bases separating them. CDR1 and CDR2 (germline): MGHRA, YSYEKL. This CDR3 has 13 residues.

The V and J genes are TRBV27 and TRBJ2-2; 8 bases are shared with TRBD2. The V gene end was trimmed by 5 bases and the J gene end by 4 bases; junction bases not matched to a gene: 9. The CDR3 runs 16 residues. Germline CDR1 MNHEY, CDR2 SMNVEV (reference sequence). In DNA, the CDR3 is TGTGCCAGCAGTGATTGGGCTAGCGGGTCCACCGGGGAGCTGTTTTTT. Protein product: CASSDWASGSTGELFF.

CDR3 sequence reads: CARSLAGYEQYF. CDR3 coding DNA: TGTGCCAGAAGCCTAGCGGGCTATGAGCAGTACTTC. J is TRBJ2-7 and V is TRBV5-3; TRBD2 agrees at 8 bases. TRBV5-3 is labeled an ORF, and its function is uncertain. The CDR3 totals 12 residues. V gave up 4 bases and J gave up 7 bases; unmatched junction bases: 4.

The J gene is TRBJ2-7, the V gene TRBV6-6; 10 bases are shared with TRBD2. The length of the CDR3 is 16 residues. The V gene's germline CDR1 is MNHNY and CDR2 SVGAGI (reference sequence). V shed 5 bases and J 1 base; nucleotides not matched to a gene: 8. As DNA, the CDR3 is TGTGCCAGCAGTGGGGGACCGGGACTAGCGTCCTACGAGCAGTACTTC. Amino acid sequence: CASSGGPGLASYEQYF.

The chain recombines TRBV4-2 with TRBJ1-2; 8 nucleotides agree with TRBD1. Germline V gives CDR1 LGHNA, CDR2 YNFKEQ. The trim removed 5 bases at V and 8 bases at J, leaving 13 bases unmatched. CDR3 length: 15 amino acids. The CDR3 nucleotides read TGTGCCAGCAGCTTAACCCCCGGGACAGGCAGAGGCTACACCTTC. Protein: CASSLTPGTGRGYTF.

DNA of the CDR3: TGTGCCAGCAGCTTAGGGCTCAGGGACTACGAGCAGTACTTC. Amino acid sequence: CASSLGLRDYEQYF. V and J are TRBV7-8 and TRBJ2-7; D possibly corresponds to TRBD1 (5 bases). Germline V lookup: CDR1 SGHVS, CDR2 FQNEAQ. This CDR3 has 14 residues. Trimming took off 1 base at V and 3 bases at J, with 10 bases between the two ends.

The chain is built from TRBV18 and TRBJ2-2; the D call may be TRBD1 or TRBD2 (5 bases each). Germline loops: CDR1 KGHSH, CDR2 LQKENI. V shed 2 bases and J shed 6 bases, with 19 bases lying between them. The CDR3 spans 17 residues. The CDR3 region has the DNA TGTGCCAGCTCACCATTTGACGGGGCCCTCGGGGCCGGGGAGCTGTTTTTT. Protein product: CASSPFDGALGAGELFF.

This chain connects TRBV18 to TRBJ2-2; D is possibly TRBD2 (5 bases). The CDR3 is 15 amino acids. The V gene lost 3 bases and the J gene lost 4 bases, with 12 bases spanning the gap. Per germline, CDR1 KGHSH and CDR2 LQKENI. The CDR3 DNA reads TGTGCCAGCTCACCGCGCTCTGAGGGCACCGGGGAGCTGTTTTTT. This translates into CASSPRSEGTGELFF. Full variable domain (remainder filled in from reference TRBV18 and TRBJ2-2): NAGVMQNPRHLVRRRGQEARLRCSPMKGHSHVYWYRQLPEEGLKFMVYLQKENIIDESGMPKERFSAEFPKEGPSILRIQQVVRGDSAAYFCASSPRSEGTGELFFGEGSRLTVL.

The chain joins TRBV5-1 to TRBJ2-3; D assignment may be TRBD1 or TRBD2 (5 bases each). Germline V lookup: CDR1 SGHRS, CDR2 YFSETQ. Trimming removed 7 bases from V and 5 bases from J, with 17 bases in between. The CDR3 loop spans 14 amino acids. The chain's CDR3 is CASGDGRAGDTQYF. CDR3 nucleotides: TGCGCCAGCGGGGACGGACGGGCGGGAGATACGCAGTATTTT. Full variable domain (rest looked up from reference TRBV5-1 and TRBJ2-3): KAGVTQTPRYLIKTRGQQVTLSCSPISGHRSVSWYQQTPGQGLQFLFEYFSETQRNKGNFPGRFSGRQFSNSRSEMNVSTLELGDSALYLCASGDGRAGDTQYFGPGTRLTVL.

CDR3 DNA: TGCGCCAGCCGAGGCCAGGGGGCGAGAGGTGCTGAAGCTTTCTTT. It codes for CASRGQGARGAEAFF. V gene TRBV10-2 combines with J gene TRBJ1-1; 8 nucleotides agree with TRBD1. V lost 8 bases, J lost 6 bases, and 14 bases stayed unmatched. Germline V lookup: CDR1 WSHSY, CDR2 SAAADI. This CDR3 region has 15 residues.

CDR3 amino acids: CASSLVAQEHNYGYTF. The CDR3 bases are TGTGCCAGCAGCTTAGTGGCACAGGAGCATAACTATGGCTACACCTTC. This chain links TRBV7-9 with TRBJ1-2, with TRBD1 as a possible D gene (5 bases). Germline values: CDR1 SEHNR, CDR2 FQNEAQ (reference sequence). Trimming removed 1 base at V and 1 base at J, with 13 bases between. This CDR3 comprises 16 residues.

The rearrangement uses TRBV4-3 and TRBJ2-7; D gene uncertain. V lost 0 bases and J lost 6, with 9 bases in between. The CDR3 runs 13 residues. Germline-derived CDR1 and CDR2 are LGHNA and YSLEER. The DNA for the CDR3 is TGCGCCAGCAGCCAAGAGCGGTGGGTCGAGCAGTACTTC. Amino acid sequence: CASSQERWVEQYF.

The rearrangement uses TRBV11-2 and TRBJ2-1; 8 bases are a match to TRBD1. J gave up 5 bases and V 7 bases, and 10 bases lay outside the gene matches. This CDR3 comprises 15 residues. Germline CDR1 reads SGHAT; CDR2 reads FQNNGV. CDR3 sequence reads: CASIPQGVSNNEQFF. DNA of the CDR3: TGTGCCAGCATCCCACAGGGGGTGTCGAACAATGAGCAGTTCTTC.

The V gene is TRBV5-1, the J gene TRBJ2-5; possible D gene TRBD2, 5 bases. Germline CDR1 and CDR2: SGHRS and YFSETQ. The CDR3 totals 16 residues. The V end was cut by 0 bases, the J end by 0 bases, with 12 bases between. CDR3 bases: TGCGCCAGCAGCTTGGCGGTAGCGAGGTACCAAGAGACCCAGTACTTC. Its translation: CASSLAVARYQETQYF. Based on the CDR3 plus reference TRBV5-1 and TRBJ2-5, the full variable domain is KAGVTQTPRYLIKTRGQQVTLSCSPISGHRSVSWYQQTPGQGLQFLFEYFSETQRNKGNFPGRFSGRQFSNSRSEMNVSTLELGDSALYLCASSLAVARYQETQYFGPGTRLLVL.

V usage is TRBV10-3 and J usage is TRBJ2-3; 10 bases line up with TRBD2. With V trimmed by 3 bases and J by 11 bases, 5 bases remained unmatched. Germline-derived CDR1 and CDR2 are ENHRY and SYGVKD. The CDR3 runs 13 residues. CDR3 sequence reads: CAISETAGGMQYF. As DNA, the CDR3 is TGTGCCATCAGTGAAACAGCGGGAGGGATGCAGTATTTT.

This rearrangement joins TRBV5-4 to TRBJ1-2; maybe TRBD1 (6 bases). V was shortened by 4 bases and J by 6 bases, with 19 bases between the two germline ends. This CDR3 is built from 15 residues. Germline V gene lookup returns CDR1 SGHNT and CDR2 YYREEE (reference sequence). CDR3 residues: CASSPLTTGSNGYTF. As DNA, the CDR3 is TGTGCCAGCAGCCCCCTGACGACAGGTAGTAATGGCTACACCTTC.

This chain links TRBV10-3 with TRBJ2-7; 9 nucleotides line up with TRBD1. This CDR3 has 16 amino acids. With 0 bases clipped from V and 5 bases from J, the junction kept 8 bases outside the gene matches. CDR1 and CDR2 from the germline V gene are ENHRY and SYGVKD. For the CDR3, the DNA is TGTGCCATCAGTGAGTCTCGTGGGACAGGGAGTAACGAGCAGTACTTC. Its protein product is CAISESRGTGSNEQYF.

The chain joins TRBV15 to TRBJ2-1; 9 bases map to TRBD2. This CDR3 region has 17 residues. CDR1 is LNHNV and CDR2 is YYDKDF in the germline V gene (reference sequence). The V gene end was trimmed by 2 bases and the J gene end by 8 bases; junction bases not matched to a gene: 13. CDR3 loop: CATSRSLLAGVDHEQFF. CDR3 DNA: TGTGCCACCAGCAGATCTTTATTAGCGGGAGTAGACCATGAGCAGTTCTTC. The entire variable domain, with the rest obtained from reference TRBV15 and TRBJ2-1, is as follows: DAMVIQNPRYQVTQFGKPVTLSCSQTLNHNVMYWYQQKSSQAPKLLFHYYDKDFNNEADTPDNFQSRRPNTSFCFLDIRSPGLGDTAMYLCATSRSLLAGVDHEQFFGPGTRLTVL.

The J gene is TRBJ2-2, the V gene TRBV6-5; D possibly corresponds to TRBD1 (5 bases). Germline lookup yields CDR1 MNHEY and CDR2 SVGAGI. This CDR3 is built from 13 residues. The ends were cut back, 2 bases at V and 7 bases at J, with 8 bases in the middle. Here the CDR3 reads CASSYRRDGELFF. The CDR3 DNA is TGTGCCAGCAGTTACCGCAGGGACGGGGAGCTGTTTTTT.

This rearrangement joins TRBV28 to TRBJ2-2; D is unclear. Per the germline V gene, CDR1 is MDHEN and CDR2 is SYDVKM. V was trimmed by 0 bases and J by 4 bases, leaving 12 bases between them. CDR3 length: 16 residues. The CDR3 loop reads CASSLWGPPSTGELFF. The CDR3 nucleotides read TGTGCCAGCAGTTTATGGGGCCCTCCGAGCACCGGGGAGCTGTTTTTT.

The chain couples TRBV30 to TRBJ2-3, with 15 bases that match TRBD2. The CDR3 is 18 amino acids. CDR1 is GTSNPN, CDR2 SVGIG, per germline (reference sequence). V lost 2 bases, J lost 2 bases, and 8 bases stayed unmatched. DNA for the CDR3: TGTGCCTGGAGTCCCGGGACTAGCGGGAGGCCATTCACAGATACGCAGTATTTT. Translation gives CAWSPGTSGRPFTDTQYF.

This chain joins TRBV5-4 and TRBJ1-2, with D perhaps TRBD1 (5 bases). Germline CDR1 reads SGHNT; CDR2 reads YYREEE (reference sequence). CDR3 size: 12 residues. Trimming took 1 base from V and 12 from J, leaving 13 bases between them. CDR3 protein: CASSLTGGGDTF. CDR3 coding DNA: TGTGCCAGCAGCTTGACGGGAGGAGGGGACACCTTC. Full variable domain (remainder filled in from reference TRBV5-4 and TRBJ1-2): ETGVTQSPTHLIKTRGQQVTLRCSSQSGHNTVSWYQQALGQGPQFIFQYYREEENGRGNFPPRFSGLQFPNYSSELNVNALELDDSALYLCASSLTGGGDTFGSGTRLTVV.